A selection of T cell receptor beta chains follows, all from one sample in a study of cytomegalovirus exposure and HLA in healthy donors. Clones were sequenced by immunoSEQ multiplex PCR, and TCRdb holds only the in-frame ones, with some missing. The table records around 170,000 clones, approximately 88% of them present only once. The sample taken for sequencing was PBMCs. The receptor set was obtained from a woman aged 45 to 65 in good health and CMV-seropositive. Each CDR3 is given with its conserved first and last residue. The order of the fields is D gene, J gene, clone size, V gene, CDR3 DNA, CDR3 protein. D genes are given only for firm matches. The size of a clone is reported for some rows only, either as once, few or many, or as a class for expanded clones.

d_call: TRBD1
j_call: TRBJ1-2
clone_size: .
v_call: TRBV18
cdr3_nt: TGTGCCAGCTCAGCCGGGACAGGGAGTTCCTATGGCTACACCTTC
cdr3_aa: CASSAGTGSSYGYTF

d_call: .
j_call: TRBJ2-4
clone_size: .
v_call: TRBV5-1
cdr3_nt: TGCGCCAGCAGCTTGGGAGGAAATATAGCCAAAAACATTCAGTACTTC
cdr3_aa: CASSLGGNIAKNIQYF

d_call: .
j_call: TRBJ2-2
clone_size: .
v_call: TRBV7-2
cdr3_nt: TGTGCCAGCAGCCCACCCCGGGGGGCCCGCACCGGGGAGCTGTTTTTT
cdr3_aa: CASSPPRGARTGELFF

d_call: .
j_call: TRBJ1-2
clone_size: .
v_call: TRBV7-9
cdr3_nt: TGTGCCAGCAGCCAGAACAGGGATTATGGCTACACCTTC
cdr3_aa: CASSQNRDYGYTF

d_call: TRBD1
j_call: TRBJ2-3
clone_size: .
v_call: TRBV29-1
cdr3_nt: TGCAGCGTTGGGACAGGGGCCCTCACAGATACGCAGTATTTT
cdr3_aa: CSVGTGALTDTQYF

d_call: .
j_call: TRBJ1-1
clone_size: .
v_call: TRBV28
cdr3_nt: TGTGCCAGCAGTCCATATGTGAGGGTTGAAGCTTTCTTT
cdr3_aa: CASSPYVRVEAFF

d_call: .
j_call: TRBJ1-2
clone_size: .
v_call: TRBV5-4
cdr3_nt: TGTGCCAGCAGCTTGAGGACAGCGGCTAACTATGGCTACACCTTC
cdr3_aa: CASSLRTAANYGYTF

d_call: .
j_call: TRBJ1-2
clone_size: .
v_call: TRBV14
cdr3_nt: TGTGCCAGCAGCCAATCCCAGCGCGGTTCAGGCTACACCTTC
cdr3_aa: CASSQSQRGSGYTF

d_call: TRBD2
j_call: TRBJ2-5
clone_size: .
v_call: TRBV29-1
cdr3_nt: TGCAGCGTTGAAGATCTCGGACTAGAAGAGACCCAGTACTTC
cdr3_aa: CSVEDLGLEETQYF

d_call: TRBD1
j_call: TRBJ1-1
clone_size: .
v_call: TRBV5-1
cdr3_nt: TGCGCCAGCAGTTTTAGGACAGGCCCTGTCGGAGGCACTGAAGCTTTCTTT
cdr3_aa: CASSFRTGPVGGTEAFF

d_call: TRBD2
j_call: TRBJ2-1
clone_size: .
v_call: TRBV27
cdr3_nt: TGTGCCAGCAGGAGCGGGGGGGCCATCAATGAGCAGTTCTTC
cdr3_aa: CASRSGGAINEQFF

d_call: .
j_call: TRBJ2-7
clone_size: .
v_call: TRBV6-5
cdr3_nt: TGTGCCAGCAGTGCGACTGGTGAGCAGTACTTC
cdr3_aa: CASSATGEQYF

d_call: .
j_call: TRBJ1-4
clone_size: few
v_call: TRBV30
cdr3_nt: TGTGCCTGGAGTGTCCAACAGGGACCTAATGAAAAACTGTTTTTT
cdr3_aa: CAWSVQQGPNEKLFF